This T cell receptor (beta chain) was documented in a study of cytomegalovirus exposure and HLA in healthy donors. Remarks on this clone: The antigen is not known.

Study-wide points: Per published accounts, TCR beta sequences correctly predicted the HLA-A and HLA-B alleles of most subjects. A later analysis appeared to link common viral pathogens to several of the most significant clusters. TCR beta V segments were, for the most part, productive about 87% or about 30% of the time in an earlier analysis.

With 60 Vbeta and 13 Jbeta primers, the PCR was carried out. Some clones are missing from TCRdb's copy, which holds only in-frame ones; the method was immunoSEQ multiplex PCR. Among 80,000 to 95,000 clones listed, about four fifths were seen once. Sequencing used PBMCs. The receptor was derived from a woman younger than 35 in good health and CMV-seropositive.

In DNA form, the CDR3 reads TGTGCCTGGATTCCATGGAGGGACACTGAAGCTTTCTTT. Translating gives CAWIPWRDTEAFF. V gene TRBV30 combines with J gene TRBJ1-1; D uncertain. Germline V gene data show CDR1 as GTSNPN and CDR2 as SVGIG (reference sequence). The length of the CDR3 is 13 residues. The V gene lost 4 bases and the J gene lost 3 bases, with 12 bases spanning the gap.